The clone carrying this T cell receptor beta chain was detected only a few times. The ends were cut back, 0 bases at V and 8 bases at J, with 17 bases in the middle. The CDR3 consists of 16 residues. Germline-derived CDR1 and CDR2 are SGHNT and YYREEE (reference sequence). The sample originates from a study of cytomegalovirus exposure and HLA in healthy donors. This PCR relied on a set of 60 Vbeta primers and 13 Jbeta primers. The assay was immunoSEQ multiplex PCR, and TCRdb's table has in-frame clones only and misses some. The sample has roughly 140,000 clones; 78% are singletons. Sequenced input: PBMCs. The TCR originated in a man in his forties or fifties in good health and CMV-seropositive. The chain links TRBV5-4 to TRBJ1-4, with D possibly being TRBD1 (5 bases). Written as DNA, the CDR3 is TGTGCCAGCAGCTTGGTGAGGCAGGGAGGTAGAGAAAAACTGTTTTTT. Protein sequence: CASSLVRQGGREKLFF.